This TCR beta chain was recorded in a study of lymphopenia after photon versus proton radiotherapy. Study-wide results and caveats: Authors raise, but do not show, better survival with proton therapy. Post-nadir diversity loss with photons came from oligoclonal expansion, particularly CD8+ Temra cells.

Data came from immunoSEQ multiplex PCR; TCRdb stores just in-frame clones and leaves some out. The sample holds tens of thousands of clones, about 94% seen once. Note on this clone: Its antigen is currently unknown.

V lost 4 bases, J lost 8 bases, and 14 bases stayed unmatched. Germline assignment: CDR1 SGHDT and CDR2 YYEEEE. This CDR3 is built from 17 residues. The J gene is TRBJ2-1, the V gene TRBV5-6; TRBD2 agrees at 11 bases. The sequence was collected from a woman aged 50 to 65 with cholangiocarcinoma. The sequencing here drew on peripheral blood, taken from a patient treated with photon-based radiotherapy. Here the CDR3 DNA reads TGTGCCAGCAGCCCCCTCGAGCTAGCGGGGGGAAGCTATGAGCAGTTCTTC. This gives the protein CASSPLELAGGSYEQFF.